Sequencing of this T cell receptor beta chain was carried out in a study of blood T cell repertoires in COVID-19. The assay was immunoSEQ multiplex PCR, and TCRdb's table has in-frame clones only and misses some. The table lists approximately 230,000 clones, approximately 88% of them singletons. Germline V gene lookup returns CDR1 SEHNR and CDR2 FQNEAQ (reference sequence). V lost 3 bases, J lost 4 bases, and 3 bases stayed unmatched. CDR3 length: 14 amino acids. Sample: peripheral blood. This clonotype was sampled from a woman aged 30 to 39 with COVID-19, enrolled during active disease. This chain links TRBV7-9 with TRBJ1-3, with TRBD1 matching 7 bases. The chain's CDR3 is CASSFGTEGNTIYF. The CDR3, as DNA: TGTGCCAGCAGCTTCGGGACAGAAGGAAACACCATATATTTT.